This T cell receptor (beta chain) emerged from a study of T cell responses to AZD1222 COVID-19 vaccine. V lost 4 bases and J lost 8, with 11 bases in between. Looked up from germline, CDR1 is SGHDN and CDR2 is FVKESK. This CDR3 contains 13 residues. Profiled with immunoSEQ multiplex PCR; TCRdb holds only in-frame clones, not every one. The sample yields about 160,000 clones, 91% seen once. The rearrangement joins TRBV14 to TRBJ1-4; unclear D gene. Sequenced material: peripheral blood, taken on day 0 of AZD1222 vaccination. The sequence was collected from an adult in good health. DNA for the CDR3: TGTGCCAGCAGCCTACTGAGTGGAGAAAAACTGTTTTTT. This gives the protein CASSLLSGEKLFF.